The 26 T cell receptor beta chains listed next were all sequenced from one sample in a study of regulatory T cells in long-lasting Graves disease. This sample's time point: newly diagnosed GD, antithyroid drugs for less than 3 months. Scientists built the TCR library using RNA that was extracted from PBMCs. iRepertoire HTBI primers and Arm-PCR of CDR3 regions built TCR beta libraries. Each CDR3 protein gets one entry after TCRdb re-called the multiplex PCR reads with MiXCR. The sample holds about 540,000 distinct CDR3 sequences; roughly 14% are singletons and the top ten take 10%. The same data also contributed to another study, on T cells in Graves' hyperthyroidism and ophthalmopathy.

The sample was peripheral blood mononuclear cells (PBMCs), taken at new diagnosis, from a patient treated with antithyroid drugs. The receptors shown here come from a man aged 25-45 years with Graves disease.

This clonotype occurred many times. The chain combines TRBV29-1 with TRBJ2-1; possible D gene TRBD2, 5 bases. Between the trimmed V and J ends, which lost 3 bases and 7 bases, there was a span of 13 bases. This CDR3 is 13 amino acids long. CDR1 is SQVTM and CDR2 is ANQGSEA in the germline V gene. CDR3 loop: CSVDPGVVNEQFF. The CDR3 nucleotides are TGCAGCGTTGACCCCGGGGTTGTAAATGAGCAGTTCTTC.

V usage is TRBV5-1 and J usage is TRBJ1-5; D possibly corresponds to TRBD1 (6 bases). Germline lookup yields CDR1 SGHRS and CDR2 YFSETQ. The CDR3 covers 15 residues. V was cut by 0 bases and J by 5 bases, with 12 bases left in between. The CDR3 DNA sequence: TGCGCCAGCAGCTTGGGGCAGGGGTTGCATCAGCCCCAGCATTTT. Amino acid sequence: CASSLGQGLHQPQHF.

This clonotype occurred many times. The J gene is TRBJ2-3, the V gene TRBV20-1, with D uncertain. The CDR3 runs 12 residues. The germline V gene has CDR1 DFQATT and CDR2 SNEGSKA (reference sequence). With 7 bases removed from V and 2 bases from J, the gap between germline ends came to 10 bases. The chain's CDR3 is CSVQQYTDTQYF. The CDR3 bases are TGCAGTGTGCAGCAGTACACAGATACGCAGTATTTT.

The V gene is TRBV30, the J gene TRBJ1-1, with TRBD1 as a possible D gene (5 bases). The CDR3 spans 12 residues. Germline CDR1 and CDR2: GTSNPN and SVGIG (reference sequence). Deletions cut 6 bases from V and 4 bases from J, with 12 bases between. The CDR3 sequence is CACDRESTEAFF. As DNA, the CDR3 is TGTGCCTGTGACAGAGAATCCACTGAAGCTTTCTTT. The full variable domain, in which reference TRBV30 and TRBJ1-1 provide the parts outside the CDR3, is SQTIHQWPATLVQPVGSPLSLECTVEGTSNPNLYWYRQAAGRGLQLLFYSVGIGQISSEVPQNLSASRPQDRQFILSSKKLLLSDSGFYLCACDRESTEAFFGQGTRLTVV.

The gene calls are TRBV6-4 and TRBJ2-1, with 12 bases lining up with TRBD2. J gave up 5 bases and V 7 bases, and 15 bases lay outside the gene matches. The CDR3 length is 18 residues. The V gene's germline CDR1 is MRHNA and CDR2 SNTAGT. In DNA form, the CDR3 reads TGTGCCAGCAACCTCCTTCCTAGCGGGAGGGCCTATAACAATGAGCAGTTCTTC. Residues: CASNLLPSGRAYNNEQFF.

The sample holds many counts of this clonotype. The chain combines TRBV29-1 with TRBJ1-1; D gene uncertain. V was shortened by 8 bases and J by 0 bases, with 10 bases between the two germline ends. This CDR3 is 12 amino acids long. The germline gives CDR1 SQVTM, CDR2 ANQGSEA. The chain's CDR3 is CSLRRMNTEAFF. The CDR3 DNA is TGCAGCCTCAGAAGAATGAACACTGAAGCTTTCTTT. Full variable domain (outside the CDR3, taken from reference TRBV29-1 and TRBJ1-1): SAVISQKPSRDICQRGTSLTIQCQVDSQVTMMFWYRQQPGQSLTLIATANQGSEATYESGFVIDKFPISRPNLTFSTLTVSNMSPEDSSIYLCSLRRMNTEAFFGQGTRLTVV.

This clonotype was counted a few times. This rearrangement joins TRBV12-3 or TRBV12-4 to TRBJ2-7, with D unresolved. This CDR3 comprises 13 residues. V was pared by 5 bases and J by 2 bases, with 10 bases between. CDR3 sequence: CASSLTVPYEQYF. CDR3 bases: TGTGCCAGCAGTCTGACGGTCCCCTACGAGCAGTACTTC.

This chain links TRBV28 with TRBJ2-2, with D possibly being TRBD1 or TRBD2 (5 bases each). CDR3 length: 17 residues. Trimming took off 7 bases at V and 5 bases at J, with 23 bases between the two ends. The germline V gene has CDR1 MDHEN and CDR2 SYDVKM. The CDR3 region has the DNA TGTGCCAGCACCCCCTCCTGGGGCACCTCGGGGACCGGGGAGCTGTTTTTT. Translating it yields CASTPSWGTSGTGELFF.

This clonotype was recorded many times. The V gene is TRBV7-9, the J gene TRBJ1-5; TRBD1 might be the D (6 bases). The CDR3 covers 17 residues. Looked up from germline, CDR1 is SEHNR and CDR2 is FQNEAQ (reference sequence). The germline V and J ends were trimmed by 1 base and 1 base, with 14 bases remaining between them. The CDR3 protein is CASSLDRGAKSNQPQHF. CDR3 nucleotides: TGTGCCAGCAGCTTAGACCGGGGGGCAAAGAGCAATCAGCCCCAGCATTTT.

In its sample, this clonotype was seen many times. The chain employs TRBV7-9 and TRBJ1-2; D remains ambiguous. This CDR3 is built from 12 residues. V lost 5 bases and J lost 5, with 9 bases in between. Germline loops: CDR1 SEHNR, CDR2 FQNEAQ (reference sequence). The CDR3 loop reads CASSHDNYGYTF. The CDR3, as DNA: TGTGCCAGCAGCCACGACAATTATGGCTACACCTTC.

This chain links TRBV5-4 with TRBJ1-6; D uncertain. The V end was cut by 3 bases, the J end by 9 bases, with 10 bases between. The CDR3 extends over 13 amino acids. CDR1 is SGHNT, CDR2 YYREEE, per germline (reference sequence). The CDR3 DNA sequence: TGTGCCAGCAGCTACCCAGGAGTTTCACCCCTCCACTTT. Translation: CASSYPGVSPLHF.

This clonotype was counted many times. The chain joins TRBV27 to TRBJ2-1; D possibly corresponds to TRBD1 (6 bases). Germline V gene lookup returns CDR1 MNHEY and CDR2 SMNVEV (reference sequence). The CDR3 contains 14 residues. The V end was cut by 4 bases, the J end by 5 bases, with 12 bases between. The CDR3: CASSSETGNNEQFF. The CDR3 bases are TGTGCCAGCAGTTCGGAGACAGGAAACAATGAGCAGTTCTTC.

This clonotype was counted at least ten times. The genes are TRBV19 and TRBJ1-1, with 7 bases fitting TRBD1. The CDR3 is 12 residues long. V lost 7 bases to trimming and J lost 7 bases; unmatched junction nucleotides: 6. CDR1 and CDR2 from the germline V gene are LNHDA and SQIVND (reference sequence). This chain's CDR3 is CASTTGLGEAFF. CDR3 nucleotide sequence: TGTGCCAGTACGACAGGGTTAGGTGAAGCTTTCTTT.

This clonotype showed up many times. V usage is TRBV20-1 and J usage is TRBJ2-2; 12 bases are a match to TRBD2. Germline CDR1 and CDR2: DFQATT and SNEGSKA (reference sequence). The CDR3 is 17 amino acids. V lost 5 bases, J lost 6 bases, and 13 bases stayed unmatched. The CDR3 here is CSAPTGLAGGSAGELFF. The CDR3 DNA follows: TGCAGTGCTCCCACGGGGCTAGCGGGAGGGTCGGCCGGGGAGCTGTTTTTT.

This chain links TRBV27 with TRBJ2-1; 13 bases match TRBD2. Trimming at V came to 11 bases and at J to 7 bases, leaving 11 bases not matched to a gene. There are 15 residues in the CDR3. Germline assignment: CDR1 MNHEY and CDR2 SMNVEV (reference sequence). The CDR3 sequence is CASRPGTSGMNEQFF. The CDR3 DNA reads as TGTGCCTCGCGCCCCGGGACTAGCGGGATGAATGAGCAGTTCTTC.

J is TRBJ2-2 and V is TRBV4-2; 15 bases map to TRBD2. The CDR3 loop spans 17 amino acids. Trimming at V came to 5 bases and at J to 4 bases, leaving 5 bases not matched to a gene. Germline V CDR1 and CDR2: LGHNA, YNFKEQ. CDR3 residues: CASSRGLAGGVTGELFF. The CDR3 DNA sequence: TGTGCCAGCAGCAGAGGACTAGCGGGAGGGGTCACCGGGGAGCTGTTTTTT.

This clonotype was found many times. V is TRBV10-3 and J is TRBJ2-3; TRBD2 is a possible D gene (6 bases). CDR1 is ENHRY, CDR2 SYGVKD, per germline. With 1 base removed from V and 2 bases from J, the gap between germline ends came to 13 bases. CDR3 size: 16 residues. The CDR3 is CAISELGEASTDTQYF. CDR3 DNA sequence: TGTGCCATCAGTGAGTTGGGGGAGGCCTCCACAGATACGCAGTATTTT.

In this sample, this clonotype turned up once. The V and J genes are TRBV12-3 or TRBV12-4 and TRBJ2-5; D may match TRBD1 or TRBD2 (9 bases each). The V and J ends lost 6 bases and 4 bases respectively, with 21 bases between them. The CDR3 is 16 residues long. The CDR3 nucleotides read TGTGCCAGCAGGGGGACAGGGACTAGCTCCGGAGAGACCCAGTACTTC. This translates into CASRGTGTSSGETQYF.

This chain links TRBV7-9 with TRBJ2-1, with 7 positions matching TRBD1. The ends lost 5 bases at V and 0 bases at J; junction bases unmatched: 10. The germline V gene has CDR1 SEHNR and CDR2 FQNEAQ (reference sequence). The CDR3 spans 17 residues. The CDR3 DNA reads as TGTGCCAGCAGCATAAACAGGGGTTATAGCTCCTACAATGAGCAGTTCTTC. Its translation is CASSINRGYSSYNEQFF.

Only a few counts were recorded for this clonotype. This chain uses TRBV11-2 with TRBJ1-2, with D perhaps TRBD1 (6 bases). The CDR3 is 15 amino acids. The germline V gene has CDR1 SGHAT and CDR2 FQNNGV. The ends were cut back, 3 bases at V and 5 bases at J, with 16 bases in the middle. The CDR3 sequence is CASSFGGRDLYGYTF. In nucleotides, the CDR3 is TGTGCCAGCAGCTTTGGGGGCAGGGACCTTTATGGCTACACCTTC.

This clonotype was seen many times. This sequence joins TRBV2 and TRBJ1-5; 9 nucleotides line up with TRBD1. Per germline, CDR1 SNHLY and CDR2 FYNNEI. The CDR3 contains 15 residues. The V and J ends lost 6 bases and 5 bases, in that order; junction bases with no gene match: 8. CDR3 DNA: TGTGCCAGCAGGGTGGACAGGGGCCCGTATCAGCCCCAGCATTTT. Residues: CASRVDRGPYQPQHF. Combining the CDR3 with reference TRBV2 and TRBJ1-5 gives the whole variable domain EPEVTQTPSHQVTQMGQEVILRCVPISNHLYFYWYRQILGQKVEFLVSFYNNEISEKSEIFDDQFSVERPDGSNFTLKIRSTKLEDSAMYFCASRVDRGPYQPQHFGDGTRLSIL.

A remark on this clonotype: A much larger clone differs by one base, so this may be a read error. The conserved closing phenylalanine or tryptophan is absent in this CDR3, likely reflecting a read error. The chain uses TRBV27 and TRBJ2-1; 11 bases align to TRBD2. The CDR3 consists of 15 residues. Germline CDR1 MNHEY, CDR2 SMNVEV (reference sequence). With V trimmed by 2 bases and J by 6 bases, 3 bases remained unmatched. CDR3 residues: CASSLRLAGSNEQFS. CDR3 DNA: TGTGCCAGCAGTTTACGACTAGCGGGAAGCAATGAGCAGTTCTCC.

This clonotype was observed a handful of times. This sequence joins TRBV5-8 and TRBJ2-5; D remains unclear. The CDR3 extends over 15 amino acids. Trimming took off 4 bases at V and 1 base at J, with 14 bases between the two ends. The germline gives CDR1 SGHTS, CDR2 YDEGEE. In DNA, the CDR3 is TGTGCCAGCAGCCCAGATTCGTGGCGCCAAGAGACCCAGTACTTC. Translating it yields CASSPDSWRQETQYF. The full variable domain, rest sourced from reference TRBV5-8 and TRBJ2-5, is EAGVTQSPTHLIKTRGQQATLRCSPISGHTSVYWYQQALGLGLQFLLWYDEGEERNRGNFPPRFSGRQFPNYSSELNVNALELEDSALYLCASSPDSWRQETQYFGPGTRLLVL.

This clonotype was seen at least ten times. The genes are TRBV2 and TRBJ1-5, with TRBD1 as a possible D gene (5 bases). In germline, CDR1 is SNHLY, CDR2 FYNNEI. CDR3 length equals 12 residues. Trimming removed 7 bases from V and 4 bases from J, with 8 bases in between. The CDR3 here is CASTGSNQPQHF. The CDR3 nucleotides are TGTGCCAGCACAGGGAGTAATCAGCCCCAGCATTTT.

The CDR3 bases are TGTGCCAGCAGCTTAGAAGGAGGGATCGACACCGGGGAGCTGTTTTTT. Protein product: CASSLEGGIDTGELFF. V is TRBV7-9 and J is TRBJ2-2; D is possibly TRBD2 (6 bases). This CDR3 has 16 residues. V was clipped by 1 base and J by 3 bases, with 12 bases between them. The V gene's germline CDR1 is SEHNR and CDR2 FQNEAQ (reference sequence). Full variable domain (rest looked up from reference TRBV7-9 and TRBJ2-2): DTGVSQNPRHKITKRGQNVTFRCDPISEHNRLYWYRQTLGQGPEFLTYFQNEAQLEKSRLLSDRFSAERPKGSFSTLEIQRTEQGDSAMYLCASSLEGGIDTGELFFGEGSRLTVL.

J is TRBJ2-1 and V is TRBV12-3 or TRBV12-4; 16 bases are a match to TRBD2. V was pared by 8 bases and J by 2 bases, with 9 bases of the junction left unmatched. This CDR3 has 18 residues. CDR3 DNA sequence: TGTGCCAGCGGCTCCGGGACTAGCGGGAGGGGTGCCTACAATGAGCAGTTCTTC. This encodes CASGSGTSGRGAYNEQFF.